This entry lists 22 T cell receptor beta chains sequenced from one sample in a study of shared clonotypes between healthy human individuals. This table comes from immunoSEQ multiplex PCR, and its TCRdb copy is limited to in-frame clones, with some not included. The profile shows some 2.1 million clones, 85% to 95% of them singletons. The sample was naive CD4+ T cells sorted from blood. Noted subset: CD45RA+ positively selected. These receptors were obtained from a young man in good health.

This rearrangement joins TRBV28 to TRBJ2-1; 10 bases map to TRBD2. This CDR3 has 16 amino acids. The V gene end was trimmed by 4 bases and the J gene end by 6 bases; junction bases not matched to a gene: 9. Germline CDR1 MDHEN, CDR2 SYDVKM. The CDR3 bases are TGTGCCAGCAGTTCCACCGGGACTAGCGATCCCAATGAGCAGTTCTTC. It specifies CASSSTGTSDPNEQFF.

The CDR3 nucleotides are TGTGCCAGCAGCCCCCGGGGCGGGGACACAGATACGCAGTATTTT. Its protein is CASSPRGGDTDTQYF. This chain links TRBV7-9 with TRBJ2-3, with a tentative D call TRBD2 (6 bases). The V end lost 5 bases, the J end lost 2 bases, and 14 bases lay between the germline ends. Germline V lookup: CDR1 SEHNR, CDR2 FQNEAQ (reference sequence). The CDR3 loop spans 15 amino acids.

Regarding this clone: Other DNA sequences in the same sample also yield this CDR3. The rearrangement links TRBV5-1 to TRBJ2-7; D may correspond to TRBD1 or TRBD2 (5 bases each). Per the germline V gene, CDR1 is SGHRS and CDR2 is YFSETQ. The CDR3 totals 12 residues. V shed 4 bases and J shed 3 bases, with 8 bases lying between them. CDR3 sequence: CASSGGNYEQYF. CDR3 in DNA: TGCGCCAGCAGCGGGGGAAACTACGAGCAGTACTTC.

The chain carries TRBV5-1 and TRBJ1-1; 8 nucleotides align to TRBD1. CDR3 length equals 13 residues. CDR1 SGHRS and CDR2 YFSETQ come from the germline V gene. Trimming took 3 bases from V and 4 from J; bases not matched to a gene: 2. CDR3 sequence: CASSYGQGTEAFF. The DNA of the CDR3 is TGCGCCAGCAGCTACGGACAGGGCACTGAAGCTTTCTTT. Full variable domain (remainder filled in from reference TRBV5-1 and TRBJ1-1): KAGVTQTPRYLIKTRGQQVTLSCSPISGHRSVSWYQQTPGQGLQFLFEYFSETQRNKGNFPGRFSGRQFSNSRSEMNVSTLELGDSALYLCASSYGQGTEAFFGQGTRLTVV.

The chain combines TRBV30 with TRBJ2-7; 7 nucleotides align to TRBD2. CDR3 size: 14 residues. Germline V CDR1 and CDR2: GTSNPN, SVGIG (reference sequence). V was pared by 0 bases and J by 6 bases, with 8 bases of the junction left unmatched. This chain's CDR3 is CAWSVARPGGEQYF. The CDR3 coding sequence is TGTGCCTGGAGTGTAGCTAGGCCGGGAGGCGAGCAGTACTTC.

The rearrangement joins TRBV5-4 to TRBJ2-2; 8 nucleotides line up with TRBD1. Germline CDR1 SGHNT, CDR2 YYREEE (reference sequence). This CDR3 contains 14 residues. Trimming took 6 bases from V and 4 from J; bases not matched to a gene: 5. This chain's CDR3 is CASNPGQATGELFF. For the CDR3, the DNA is TGTGCCAGCAACCCGGGACAGGCCACCGGGGAGCTGTTTTTT. Full variable domain (missing parts from reference TRBV5-4 and TRBJ2-2): ETGVTQSPTHLIKTRGQQVTLRCSSQSGHNTVSWYQQALGQGPQFIFQYYREEENGRGNFPPRFSGLQFPNYSSELNVNALELDDSALYLCASNPGQATGELFFGEGSRLTVL.

The chain combines TRBV28 with TRBJ2-3, with TRBD2 matching 8 bases. V shed 6 bases and J 6 bases; nucleotides not matched to a gene: 5. The germline gives CDR1 MDHEN, CDR2 SYDVKM. This CDR3 spans 13 amino acids. The CDR3 coding sequence is TGTGCCAGCAGGACGGGGGGGCTCGATACGCAGTATTTT. This encodes CASRTGGLDTQYF.

The V and J genes are TRBV5-1 and TRBJ2-7; 14 bases align to TRBD2. Per germline, CDR1 SGHRS and CDR2 YFSETQ. There are 15 residues in the CDR3. Trimming cost V 4 bases and J 3 bases; bases outside gene matches: 3. In nucleotides, the CDR3 is TGCGCCAGCAGCAAGGGACTAGCGGGAGTCTACGAGCAGTACTTC. This translates into CASSKGLAGVYEQYF.

The chain carries TRBV5-1 and TRBJ2-7, with D perhaps assigned TRBD1 or TRBD2 (6 bases each). Germline V lookup: CDR1 SGHRS, CDR2 YFSETQ. V gave up 0 bases and J gave up 3 bases, with 13 bases separating them. This CDR3 contains 15 residues. CDR3 coding DNA: TGCGCCAGCAGCTTGGCACAGGGAGGCGGCTACGAGCAGTACTTC. As protein: CASSLAQGGGYEQYF.

This clone was observed once. The genes are TRBV18 and TRBJ2-1, with D possibly TRBD1 on 6 matching bases. The ends were cut back, 4 bases at V and 4 bases at J, with 14 bases in the middle. This CDR3 contains 15 residues. The V gene's germline CDR1 is KGHSH and CDR2 LQKENI. The CDR3 spells CASSHSTGLYNEQFF. In DNA, the CDR3 is TGTGCCAGCTCACACTCCACAGGGCTATACAATGAGCAGTTCTTC.

CDR3 in DNA: TGTGCCAGCAGCTTGTCACAGATGTCCTACAATGAGCAGTTCTTC. This translates into CASSLSQMSYNEQFF. The genes are TRBV5-4 and TRBJ2-1; D not resolved. Deletions cut 1 base from V and 1 base from J, with 9 bases between. The germline V gene has CDR1 SGHNT and CDR2 YYREEE (reference sequence). This CDR3 has 15 amino acids. Filled out from reference TRBV5-4 and TRBJ2-1, the complete variable domain reads ETGVTQSPTHLIKTRGQQVTLRCSSQSGHNTVSWYQQALGQGPQFIFQYYREEENGRGNFPPRFSGLQFPNYSSELNVNALELDDSALYLCASSLSQMSYNEQFFGPGTRLTVL.

This clone was recorded only once. V is TRBV5-6 and J is TRBJ1-6; D remains ambiguous. V lost 5 bases to trimming and J lost 0 bases, with 12 bases between them. CDR3 length: 16 residues. The germline gives CDR1 SGHDT, CDR2 YYEEEE. The CDR3 reads CASRFSRSSYNSPLHF. As DNA, the CDR3 is TGTGCCAGCAGGTTCTCAAGGAGCTCCTATAATTCACCCCTCCACTTT.

This clone was counted a single time. Other DNA sequences in this specimen translate into the identical CDR3. The chain recombines TRBV9 with TRBJ2-7; D could derive from TRBD1 or TRBD2 (5 bases each). CDR3 size: 14 residues. Deletions cut 0 bases from V and 4 bases from J, with 11 bases between. The V gene's germline CDR1 is SGDLS and CDR2 YYNGEE. This chain's CDR3 is CASSVGQGPYEQYF. CDR3 nucleotide sequence: TGTGCCAGCAGCGTAGGTCAGGGACCGTACGAGCAGTACTTC.

The chain is built from TRBV2 and TRBJ2-3; D gene unclear. The CDR3 loop spans 16 amino acids. Trimming took off 3 bases at V and 0 bases at J, with 13 bases between the two ends. Germline lookup yields CDR1 SNHLY and CDR2 FYNNEI. The CDR3 DNA reads as TGTGCCAGCAGTGATTTACTGGGGAAGAGCACAGATACGCAGTATTTT. This encodes CASSDLLGKSTDTQYF.

This chain connects TRBV6-6 to TRBJ1-4; D not resolved. This CDR3 is 14 amino acids long. Germline CDR1 and CDR2: MNHNY and SVGAGI (reference sequence). V dropped 0 bases and J dropped 6 bases, with 8 bases sitting between them. The CDR3 protein is CASSYSSDYEKLFF. DNA of the CDR3: TGTGCCAGCAGTTACTCGTCAGACTATGAAAAACTGTTTTTT.

The chain joins TRBV4-3 to TRBJ2-7, with a weak D call TRBD1 (6 bases). This CDR3 is built from 15 residues. Trimming removed 0 bases at V and 3 bases at J, with 12 bases between. Germline values: CDR1 LGHNA, CDR2 YSLEER. The CDR3: CASSQDPGQGYEQYF. The CDR3 nucleotides read TGCGCCAGCAGCCAAGATCCGGGACAAGGCTACGAGCAGTACTTC.

The V and J genes are TRBV2 and TRBJ2-3; D gene unclear. The V end lost 6 bases, the J end lost 2 bases, and 15 bases lay between the germline ends. The CDR3 has 15 residues. The germline gives CDR1 SNHLY, CDR2 FYNNEI. The CDR3 sequence is CASRRGGKNTDTQYF. The CDR3 DNA follows: TGTGCCAGCAGACGAGGTGGGAAAAACACAGATACGCAGTATTTT.

A single count supports this clone. This chain links TRBV4-3 with TRBJ2-5; D gene ambiguous. Trimming shortened V by 1 base and J by 2 bases, and 11 bases separated the two germline ends. Germline V lookup: CDR1 LGHNA, CDR2 YSLEER. The CDR3 is 15 amino acids. The CDR3 protein is CASSQAGRTQETQYF. The DNA of the CDR3 is TGCGCCAGCAGCCAAGCCGGACGGACGCAAGAGACCCAGTACTTC.

Details on this clone: At one end, the junction sequence differs from germline, possibly due to a read error. V gene TRBV14 combines with J gene TRBJ2-1, with D perhaps matching TRBD2 (5 bases). Germline V CDR1 and CDR2: SGHDN, FVKESK. The CDR3 is 15 residues long. This CDR3 reads CASSQGEGLYSEQFF. CDR3 nucleotides: TGTGCCAGCAGCCAAGGTGAGGGCCTCTACAGTGAGCAGTTCTTC.

The V gene is TRBV10-3, the J gene TRBJ1-2; D is possibly TRBD1 (5 bases). Germline values: CDR1 ENHRY, CDR2 SYGVKD. CDR3 length equals 13 residues. The germline V and J ends were trimmed by 4 bases and 9 bases, with 15 bases remaining between them. The CDR3 region is CAISVGTDDRYTF. The CDR3 bases are TGTGCCATCAGTGTTGGGACTGACGATCGCTACACCTTC.

The V gene is TRBV5-1, the J gene TRBJ2-3; TRBD2 aligns across 14 bases. Trimming cost V 0 bases and J 2 bases; bases outside gene matches: 8. The CDR3 has 19 residues. CDR1 and CDR2 from the germline V gene are SGHRS and YFSETQ. The CDR3 sequence is CASSLGLAGGSPTTDTQYF. CDR3 DNA: TGCGCCAGCAGCTTGGGACTAGCGGGAGGGAGCCCTACCACAGATACGCAGTATTTT.

In this sample, this clone turned up once. J is TRBJ2-3 and V is TRBV5-1; D tentatively fits TRBD1 or TRBD2 (5 bases each). V shed 7 bases and J shed 0 bases, with 15 bases lying between them. CDR1 and CDR2 from the germline V gene are SGHRS and YFSETQ. The CDR3 extends over 15 amino acids. In DNA, the CDR3 is TGCGCCAGCTCCCCTTTGGGGGAAAGCACAGATACGCAGTATTTT. It translates to CASSPLGESTDTQYF.